This TCR beta chain came from a study of blood T cells in healthy people across ages. About the study: Per two T cells, about one barcoded beta molecule was captured through template switching.

The CDR3 sequence is 13 residues long. Trimming took off 6 bases at V and 7 bases at J, with 18 bases between the two ends. Germline lookup yields CDR1 DFQATT and CDR2 SNEGSKA (reference sequence). General observations from the study: Any conclusive comparison of naive versus antigen-experienced cells was prevented by using unsorted PBMCs.

Turning to this clonotype: Its antigen is not known.

Donors ranged from about 6 to 90 years old and were healthy Caucasians in Russia. A second PCR, run for about 7 to 11 cycles, used a sample-barcoded 5' primer plus a J-beta primer mix. Every individual sample yielded 2.5 million or more paired-end reads (each containing CDR3). TCRdb called the 5' RACE reads again in MiXCR, with one record for every CDR3 protein. The sample has roughly 680,000 distinct CDR3 sequences; roughly 20% are singletons. This receptor was identified in a man in his 70s in good health. This chain connects TRBV20-1 to TRBJ1-2; D perhaps matches TRBD1 (6 bases). The sample comprised blood. CDR3 residues: CSADDRFIGGYTF. In DNA, the CDR3 is TGCAGTGCCGATGACAGGTTCATAGGTGGCTACACCTTC.